This T cell receptor (beta chain) stems from a study of CD8 T cells in Susac syndrome. V lost 4 bases to trimming and J lost 4 bases, with 23 bases between them. This CDR3 region has 17 residues. Germline V CDR1 and CDR2: SGHDN, FVKESK. Reverse transcription used roughly 0.5 to 1 ug RNA and random hexamers. Each CDR3 protein gets one entry after TCRdb re-called the immunoSEQ multiplex PCR reads with MiXCR. Here the sample spans roughly 250,000 distinct CDR3 sequences, about 96% being singletons. This clonotype was counted a single time. The material sequenced was CD4+ T cells from PBMCs. The chain combines TRBV14 with TRBJ2-7; no firm D call. This sequence originates from a human donor with Susac syndrome. CDR3 residues: CASSPEVKHRFGYEQYF. The CDR3 nucleotides are TGTGCCAGCAGCCCCGAGGTGAAGCACCGGTTCGGATACGAGCAGTACTTC.